The clone carrying this T cell receptor (beta chain) was counted a few times. This CDR3 comprises 13 residues. Trimming left V 3 bases short and J 3 bases short, with 11 bases between. Germline assignment: CDR1 SQVTM and CDR2 ANQGSEA. This sample stems from a study of identical twins. TCRdb ran MiXCR on the 5' RACE reads and lists one entry per CDR3 protein. The table has approximately 300,000 distinct CDR3 sequences, roughly 8.6% seen once. Another study also made use of these data, one on yellow fever vaccine responses in identical twins.

The specimen sequenced was CD8+ T cells sorted from blood. This TCR derives from a woman aged 18-30 years in good health. The chain carries TRBV29-1 and TRBJ1-2; tentatively, D is TRBD1 (6 bases). The CDR3 protein is CSVEFQGHYGYTF. The CDR3 region has the DNA TGCAGCGTTGAGTTTCAGGGGCACTATGGCTACACCTTC.